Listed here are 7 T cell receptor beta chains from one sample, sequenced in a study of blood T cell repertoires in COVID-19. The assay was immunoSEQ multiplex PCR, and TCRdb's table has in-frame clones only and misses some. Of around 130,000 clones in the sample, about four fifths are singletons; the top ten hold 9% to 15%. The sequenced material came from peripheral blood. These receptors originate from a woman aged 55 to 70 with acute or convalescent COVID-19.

Here the CDR3 DNA reads TGTGCCAGCAGTCTGACAGGGGGCAACGAGCAGTACTTC. It encodes CASSLTGGNEQYF. The rearrangement uses TRBV2 and TRBJ2-7, with TRBD1 matching over 10 bases. CDR3 size: 13 residues. Germline V CDR1 and CDR2: SNHLY, FYNNEI. After removal of 5 bases from V and 5 bases from J, the junction contained 3 bases not matched to a gene.

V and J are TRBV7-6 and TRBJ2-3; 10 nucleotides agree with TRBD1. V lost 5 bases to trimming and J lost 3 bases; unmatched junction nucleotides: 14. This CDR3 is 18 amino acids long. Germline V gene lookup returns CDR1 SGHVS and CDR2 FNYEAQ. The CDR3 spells CASSGPTGGIPMTDTQYF. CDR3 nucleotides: TGTGCCAGCAGCGGACCGACAGGGGGCATACCTATGACAGATACGCAGTATTTT.

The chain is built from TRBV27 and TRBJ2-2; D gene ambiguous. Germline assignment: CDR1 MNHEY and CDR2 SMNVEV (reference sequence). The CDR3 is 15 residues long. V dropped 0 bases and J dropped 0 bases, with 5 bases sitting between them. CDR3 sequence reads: CASSLSPANTGELFF. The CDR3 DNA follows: TGTGCCAGCAGTTTATCGCCGGCGAACACCGGGGAGCTGTTTTTT.

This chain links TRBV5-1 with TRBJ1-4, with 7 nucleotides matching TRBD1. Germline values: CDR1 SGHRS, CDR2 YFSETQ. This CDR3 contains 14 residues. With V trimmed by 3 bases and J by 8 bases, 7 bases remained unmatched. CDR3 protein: CASSSGQAEEKLFF. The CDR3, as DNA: TGCGCCAGCAGCTCCGGACAGGCAGAAGAAAAACTGTTTTTT.

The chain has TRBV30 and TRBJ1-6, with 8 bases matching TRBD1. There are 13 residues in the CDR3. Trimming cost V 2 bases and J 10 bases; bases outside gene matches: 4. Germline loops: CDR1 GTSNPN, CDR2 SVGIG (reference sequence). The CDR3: CAWSRQGISPLHF. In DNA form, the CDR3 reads TGTGCCTGGAGTCGACAGGGGATCTCACCCCTCCACTTT. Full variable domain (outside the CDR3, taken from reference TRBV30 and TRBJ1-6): SQTIHQWPATLVQPVGSPLSLECTVEGTSNPNLYWYRQAAGRGLQLLFYSVGIGQISSEVPQNLSASRPQDRQFILSSKKLLLSDSGFYLCAWSRQGISPLHFGNGTRLTVT.

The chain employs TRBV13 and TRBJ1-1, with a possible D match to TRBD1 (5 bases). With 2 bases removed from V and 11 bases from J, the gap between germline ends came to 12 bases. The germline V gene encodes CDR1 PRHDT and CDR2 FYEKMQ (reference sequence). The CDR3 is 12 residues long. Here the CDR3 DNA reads TGTGCCAGCAGCTTACCGGGGGTTTGGGCTTTCTTT. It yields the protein CASSLPGVWAFF.

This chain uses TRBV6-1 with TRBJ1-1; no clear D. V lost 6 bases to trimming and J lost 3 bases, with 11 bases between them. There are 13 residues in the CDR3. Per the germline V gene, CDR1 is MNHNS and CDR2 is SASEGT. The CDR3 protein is CASSLTGDTEAFF. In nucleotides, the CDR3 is TGTGCCAGCAGCCTAACCGGGGACACTGAAGCTTTCTTT.